This passage covers 25 T cell receptor beta chains from one sample sequenced in a study of control samples from healthy donors and cancer patients. Repertoires were generated with immunoSEQ multiplex PCR, while TCRdb's copy carries only in-frame clones and drops some. The sample shows around 130,000 clones, 80% to 90% of them seen only once. The sample taken for sequencing was blood. All receptors come from a man in his thirties or forties in good health.

The chain uses TRBV6-5 and TRBJ1-5; the D is unclear. Germline CDR1 and CDR2: MNHEY and SVGAGI. The V end was cut by 6 bases, the J end by 3 bases, with 12 bases between. The CDR3 has 14 amino acids. The CDR3 loop is CASSWRANNQPQHF. In nucleotides, the CDR3 is TGTGCCAGCAGCTGGAGGGCTAACAATCAGCCCCAGCATTTT.

V usage is TRBV9 and J usage is TRBJ1-1, with TRBD1 identical over 8 bases. This CDR3 has 14 residues. CDR1 is SGDLS and CDR2 is YYNGEE in the germline V gene. V trimming: 4 bases; J trimming: 5 bases; junction bases outside the gene matches: 7. CDR3 loop: CASSPNRGDTEAFF. CDR3 DNA: TGTGCCAGCAGCCCGAACAGGGGGGATACTGAAGCTTTCTTT.

The chain combines TRBV27 with TRBJ2-1; D is possibly TRBD1 or TRBD2 (5 bases each). V was shortened by 3 bases and J by 2 bases, with 11 bases between the two germline ends. The CDR3 totals 15 residues. Germline V CDR1 and CDR2: MNHEY, SMNVEV (reference sequence). The CDR3 reads CASSFGQGPYNEQFF. The CDR3 DNA sequence: TGTGCCAGCAGTTTCGGTCAGGGACCCTACAATGAGCAGTTCTTC.

This CDR3 reads CASSRDRDEQYV. CDR3 sequence (DNA): TGTGCCAGCAGCCGGGACAGGGACGAGCAGTACGTC. V usage is TRBV11-2 and J usage is TRBJ2-7; 9 bases agree with TRBD1. This CDR3 spans 12 amino acids. Germline V lookup: CDR1 SGHAT, CDR2 FQNNGV. V trimming: 5 bases; J trimming: 5 bases; junction bases outside the gene matches: 1.

The V and J genes are TRBV9 and TRBJ2-1, with D tentatively TRBD2 (5 bases). The CDR3 length is 17 residues. Trimming removed 2 bases from V and 2 bases from J, with 17 bases in between. From germline, CDR1 is SGDLS and CDR2 YYNGEE. As DNA, the CDR3 is TGTGCCAGCAGCGTTTTAAGGAGTAGCGATCCCTACAATGAGCAGTTCTTC. It yields the protein CASSVLRSSDPYNEQFF.

V gene TRBV19 combines with J gene TRBJ2-7; 7 bases are shared with TRBD2. The CDR3 consists of 16 residues. V shed 0 bases and J 2 bases; nucleotides not matched to a gene: 7. Per germline, CDR1 LNHDA and CDR2 SQIVND (reference sequence). The CDR3 nucleotides read TGTGCCAGTAGTATAGACGGGGGGTTGCCCGCCTACGAGCAGTACTTC. Its protein is CASSIDGGLPAYEQYF. Full variable domain (rest looked up from reference TRBV19 and TRBJ2-7): DGGITQSPKYLFRKEGQNVTLSCEQNLNHDAMYWYRQDPGQGLRLIYYSQIVNDFQKGDIAEGYSVSREKKESFPLTVTSAQKNPTAFYLCASSIDGGLPAYEQYFGPGTRLTVT.

This sequence joins TRBV18 and TRBJ1-1; D is unresolved. Between the trimmed V and J ends, which lost 5 bases and 4 bases, there was a span of 11 bases. Per germline, CDR1 KGHSH and CDR2 LQKENI. The CDR3 loop spans 13 amino acids. The CDR3 loop is CASSSGTPTEAFF. For the CDR3, the DNA is TGTGCCAGCTCATCGGGCACCCCCACTGAAGCTTTCTTT. The full variable domain, rest sourced from reference TRBV18 and TRBJ1-1, is NAGVMQNPRHLVRRRGQEARLRCSPMKGHSHVYWYRQLPEEGLKFMVYLQKENIIDESGMPKERFSAEFPKEGPSILRIQQVVRGDSAAYFCASSSGTPTEAFFGQGTRLTVV.

The gene calls are TRBV18 and TRBJ1-5; possible D gene TRBD1, 6 bases. CDR3 length: 14 residues. The germline V gene encodes CDR1 KGHSH and CDR2 LQKENI. Trimming pared 1 base from V and 7 bases from J, leaving 11 bases between. The CDR3: CASSPLKGGQPQHF. CDR3 bases: TGTGCCAGCTCACCACTTAAGGGGGGACAGCCCCAGCATTTT.

The chain recombines TRBV18 with TRBJ2-6; TRBD1 might be the D (6 bases). The CDR3 is 16 residues long. Trimming removed 6 bases from V and 0 bases from J, with 12 bases in between. Germline CDR1 KGHSH, CDR2 LQKENI. Written as DNA, the CDR3 is TGTGCCAGCTCCAGGACAGCCCTCTCTGGGGCCAACGTCCTGACTTTC. Its translation: CASSRTALSGANVLTF.

The chain has TRBV18 and TRBJ1-4; 7 bases agree with TRBD1. V lost 6 bases, J lost 5 bases, and 9 bases stayed unmatched. The CDR3 sequence is 15 residues long. Germline CDR1 reads KGHSH; CDR2 reads LQKENI. CDR3 DNA: TGTGCCAGCTCCCCCAACAGGGGCGACAATGAAAAACTGTTTTTT. This gives the protein CASSPNRGDNEKLFF.

The chain uses TRBV29-1 and TRBJ1-2, with D unresolved. V dropped 3 bases and J dropped 0 bases, with 11 bases sitting between them. The CDR3 has 14 amino acids. Germline V gene data show CDR1 as SQVTM and CDR2 as ANQGSEA. CDR3 sequence (DNA): TGCAGCGTTGAGGGAGACGCCGCTAACTATGGCTACACCTTC. Translating it yields CSVEGDAANYGYTF. The complete variable domain, with remaining parts taken from reference TRBV29-1 and TRBJ1-2, reads SAVISQKPSRDICQRGTSLTIQCQVDSQVTMMFWYRQQPGQSLTLIATANQGSEATYESGFVIDKFPISRPNLTFSTLTVSNMSPEDSSIYLCSVEGDAANYGYTFGSGTRLTVV.

V usage is TRBV11-1 and J usage is TRBJ1-4; unclear D gene. From germline, CDR1 is SGHAT and CDR2 FQDESV (reference sequence). The V gene lost 2 bases and the J gene lost 6 bases, with 10 bases spanning the gap. The CDR3 runs to 14 residues. The CDR3 DNA follows: TGTGCCAGCAGCTTACGGAGGCAAGATGAAAAACTGTTTTTT. It translates to CASSLRRQDEKLFF.

The CDR3 DNA sequence: TGTGCCAGCAGTTTAAGGGTTCGGTCACCCCTCCACTTT. The encoded protein is CASSLRVRSPLHF. The gene calls are TRBV12-3 or TRBV12-4 and TRBJ1-6; D is ambiguous. The CDR3 sequence is 13 residues long. Trimming stripped 2 bases from V and 10 bases from J, with 9 bases between.

The rearrangement joins TRBV30 to TRBJ1-2; a possible D gene is TRBD1 (5 bases). V lost 5 bases, J lost 2 bases, and 9 bases lay in between. Per the germline V gene, CDR1 is GTSNPN and CDR2 is SVGIG (reference sequence). The CDR3 spans 12 residues. CDR3 DNA sequence: TGTGCCTGGCCTCAGGGAAACTATGGCTACACCTTC. Amino acids: CAWPQGNYGYTF.

The CDR3 nucleotides read TGTGCCAGCAGTGAACAGGGGGAGAGGGGTCAGCCCCAGCATTTT. It is translated as CASSEQGERGQPQHF. The chain has TRBV2 and TRBJ1-5, with TRBD1 identical over 7 bases. The CDR3 consists of 15 residues. Per germline, CDR1 SNHLY and CDR2 FYNNEI. V was pared by 2 bases and J by 6 bases, with 7 bases of the junction left unmatched.

The CDR3 here is CASSLEGGRVQFF. In DNA form, the CDR3 reads TGTGCCAGCAGCTTAGAGGGGGGGCGGGTGCAGTTCTTC. V usage is TRBV7-2 and J usage is TRBJ2-1; maybe TRBD2 (7 bases). V gave up 1 base and J gave up 12 bases, with 13 bases separating them. Germline values: CDR1 SGHTA, CDR2 FQGNSA. This CDR3 is 13 amino acids long.

V and J are TRBV27 and TRBJ1-6; a possible D gene is TRBD1 (5 bases). The V gene's germline CDR1 is MNHEY and CDR2 SMNVEV (reference sequence). V dropped 4 bases and J dropped 4 bases, with 14 bases sitting between them. This CDR3 spans 16 amino acids. CDR3 sequence reads: CASSSNQPGYNSPLHF. The CDR3 region has the DNA TGTGCCAGCAGTTCAAACCAGCCAGGGTATAATTCACCCCTCCACTTT.

The gene calls are TRBV18 and TRBJ1-5; perhaps TRBD1 as D (6 bases). V was pared by 4 bases and J by 0 bases, with 10 bases between. The length of the CDR3 is 15 residues. CDR1 KGHSH and CDR2 LQKENI come from the germline V gene. CDR3 sequence: CASSQGDSSNQPQHF. DNA for the CDR3: TGTGCCAGCTCACAGGGGGACTCTAGCAATCAGCCCCAGCATTTT.

The chain has TRBV30 and TRBJ1-1; maybe TRBD1 (5 bases). V dropped 4 bases and J dropped 5 bases, with 14 bases sitting between them. The CDR3 extends over 13 amino acids. Germline V gene lookup returns CDR1 GTSNPN and CDR2 SVGIG (reference sequence). CDR3: CAWTQDRGTEAFF. The DNA of the CDR3 is TGTGCCTGGACCCAGGACCGGGGGACTGAAGCTTTCTTT.

The rearrangement uses TRBV12-3 or TRBV12-4 and TRBJ1-1; 7 bases fit TRBD1. CDR3 length: 13 residues. V lost 6 bases to trimming and J lost 5 bases; unmatched junction nucleotides: 6. As DNA, the CDR3 is TGTGCCAGCAGGCTCCAGGGGGAAACTGAAGCTTTCTTT. It codes for CASRLQGETEAFF.

The CDR3 reads CASSQAGRGGYTF. CDR3 nucleotide sequence: TGTGCCAGCAGCCAAGCGGGGAGAGGGGGCTACACCTTC. The chain employs TRBV14 and TRBJ1-2; no clear D. Germline V gene lookup returns CDR1 SGHDN and CDR2 FVKESK. This CDR3 has 13 residues. The germline V and J ends were trimmed by 1 base and 8 bases, with 11 bases remaining between them.

The chain combines TRBV5-8 with TRBJ2-3, with 8 bases identical to TRBD1. Germline-derived CDR1 and CDR2 are SGHTS and YDEGEE. CDR3 size: 14 residues. The junction had 3 bases not matched to a gene; V was cut back by 2 bases and J by 4 bases. As DNA, the CDR3 is TGTGCCAGCAGCTTCAGGGGGCGGTCAGATACGCAGTATTTT. Its translation is CASSFRGRSDTQYF.

The chain has TRBV9 and TRBJ2-6; 12 bases agree with TRBD2. Germline loops: CDR1 SGDLS, CDR2 YYNGEE. The V and J ends lost 2 bases and 0 bases, in that order; junction bases with no gene match: 9. This CDR3 is 20 amino acids long. DNA of the CDR3: TGTGCCAGCAGCGTTCTTGGACTAGCGGGGCTGAGCTCTGGGGCCAACGTCCTGACTTTC. Its protein is CASSVLGLAGLSSGANVLTF.

J is TRBJ1-2 and V is TRBV19; 7 bases agree with TRBD1. The germline V gene has CDR1 LNHDA and CDR2 SQIVND (reference sequence). CDR3 length: 15 residues. The ends lost 6 bases at V and 3 bases at J; junction bases unmatched: 10. DNA for the CDR3: TGTGCCAGTAGCTACAGGGGAAGGGAGGACTATGGCTACACCTTC. This gives the protein CASSYRGREDYGYTF.

This chain connects TRBV2 to TRBJ1-2; 10 bases align to TRBD1. CDR3 length equals 16 residues. The junction had 10 bases not matched to a gene; V was cut back by 8 bases and J by 1 base. Germline CDR1 SNHLY, CDR2 FYNNEI. The DNA of the CDR3 is TGTGCCAGCCGGGACAGGGGCCCCCTTCGTAACTATGGCTACACCTTC. Its translation: CASRDRGPLRNYGYTF.